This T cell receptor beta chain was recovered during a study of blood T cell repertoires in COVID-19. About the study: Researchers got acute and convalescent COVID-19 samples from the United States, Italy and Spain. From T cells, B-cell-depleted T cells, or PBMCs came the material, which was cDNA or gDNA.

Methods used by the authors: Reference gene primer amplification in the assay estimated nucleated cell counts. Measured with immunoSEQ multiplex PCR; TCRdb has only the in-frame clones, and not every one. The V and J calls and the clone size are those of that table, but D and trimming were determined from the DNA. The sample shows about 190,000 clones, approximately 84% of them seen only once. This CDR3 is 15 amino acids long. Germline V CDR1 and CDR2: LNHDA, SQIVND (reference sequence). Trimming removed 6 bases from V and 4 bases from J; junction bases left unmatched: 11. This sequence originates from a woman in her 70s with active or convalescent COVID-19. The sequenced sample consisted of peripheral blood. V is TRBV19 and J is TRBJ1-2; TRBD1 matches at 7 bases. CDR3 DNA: TGTGCCAGTAGACGGAACTCGGGACAGACCTATGGCTACACCTTC. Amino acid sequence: CASRRNSGQTYGYTF.